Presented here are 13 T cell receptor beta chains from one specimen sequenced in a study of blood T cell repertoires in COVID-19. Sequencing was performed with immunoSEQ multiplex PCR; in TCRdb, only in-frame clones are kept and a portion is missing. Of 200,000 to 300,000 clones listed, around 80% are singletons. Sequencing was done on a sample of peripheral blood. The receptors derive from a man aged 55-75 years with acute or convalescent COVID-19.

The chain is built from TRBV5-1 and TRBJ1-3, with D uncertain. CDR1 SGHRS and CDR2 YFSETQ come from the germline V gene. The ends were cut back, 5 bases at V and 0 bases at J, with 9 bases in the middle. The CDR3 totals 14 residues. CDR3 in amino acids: CASREQSSGNTIYF. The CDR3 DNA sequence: TGCGCCAGCAGAGAACAGAGCTCTGGAAACACCATATATTTT.

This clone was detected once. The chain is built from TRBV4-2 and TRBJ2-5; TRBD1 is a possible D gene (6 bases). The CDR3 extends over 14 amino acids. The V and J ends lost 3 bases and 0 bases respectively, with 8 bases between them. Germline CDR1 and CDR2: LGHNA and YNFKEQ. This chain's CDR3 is CASSHTGYQETQYF. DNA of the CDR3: TGTGCCAGCAGCCATACAGGGTACCAAGAGACCCAGTACTTC.

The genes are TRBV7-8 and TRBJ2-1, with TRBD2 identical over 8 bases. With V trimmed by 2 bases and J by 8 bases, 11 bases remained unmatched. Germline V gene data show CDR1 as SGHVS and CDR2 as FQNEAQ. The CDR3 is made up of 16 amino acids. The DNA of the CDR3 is TGTGCCAGCAGCTTACGGACTAGCTCACTTTACGATGAGCAGTTCTTC. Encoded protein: CASSLRTSSLYDEQFF.

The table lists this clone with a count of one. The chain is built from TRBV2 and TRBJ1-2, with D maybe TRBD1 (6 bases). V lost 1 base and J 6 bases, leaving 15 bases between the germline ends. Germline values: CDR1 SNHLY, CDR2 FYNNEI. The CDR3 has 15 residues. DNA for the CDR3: TGTGCCAGCAGTGAAGGGCGGCAGGGGCTAGATGGCTACACCTTC. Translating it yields CASSEGRQGLDGYTF.

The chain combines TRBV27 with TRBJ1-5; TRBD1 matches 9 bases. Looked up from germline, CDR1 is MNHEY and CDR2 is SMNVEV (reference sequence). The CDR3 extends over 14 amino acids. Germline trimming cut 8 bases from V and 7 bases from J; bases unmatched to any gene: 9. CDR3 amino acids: CASRTGGAGQPQHF. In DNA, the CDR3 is TGTGCCAGCCGCACAGGGGGCGCGGGACAGCCCCAGCATTTT.

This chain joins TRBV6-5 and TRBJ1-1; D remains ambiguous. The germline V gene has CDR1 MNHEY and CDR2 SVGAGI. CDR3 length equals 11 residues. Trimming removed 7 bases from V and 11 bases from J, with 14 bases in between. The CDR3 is CASTLPERAFF. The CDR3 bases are TGTGCCAGCACGCTACCAGAGAGGGCTTTCTTT.

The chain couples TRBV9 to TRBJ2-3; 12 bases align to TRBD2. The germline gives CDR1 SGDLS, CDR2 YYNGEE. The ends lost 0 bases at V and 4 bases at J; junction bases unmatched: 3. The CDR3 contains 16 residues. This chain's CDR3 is CASSVGLAGVADTQYF. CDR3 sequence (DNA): TGTGCCAGCAGCGTAGGACTAGCGGGAGTCGCAGATACGCAGTATTTT.

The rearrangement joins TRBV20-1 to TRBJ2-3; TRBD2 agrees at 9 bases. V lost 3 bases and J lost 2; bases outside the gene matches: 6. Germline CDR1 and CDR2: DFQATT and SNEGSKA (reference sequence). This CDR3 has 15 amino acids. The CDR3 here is CSASGLAGITDTQYF. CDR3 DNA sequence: TGCAGTGCTAGTGGGCTAGCGGGGATCACAGATACGCAGTATTTT.

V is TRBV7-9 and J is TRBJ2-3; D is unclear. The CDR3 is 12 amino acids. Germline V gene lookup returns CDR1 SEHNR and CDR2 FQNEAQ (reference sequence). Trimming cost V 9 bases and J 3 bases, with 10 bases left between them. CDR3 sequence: CASNLGTDTQYF. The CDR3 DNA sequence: TGTGCCAGTAACCTCGGGACAGATACGCAGTATTTT.

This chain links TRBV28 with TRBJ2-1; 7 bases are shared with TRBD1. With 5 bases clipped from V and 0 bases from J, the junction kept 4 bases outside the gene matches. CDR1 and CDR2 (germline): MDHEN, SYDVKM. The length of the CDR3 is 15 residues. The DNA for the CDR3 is TGTGCCAGCAGTAAACAGGGGAGCTCCTACAATGAGCAGTTCTTC. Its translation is CASSKQGSSYNEQFF. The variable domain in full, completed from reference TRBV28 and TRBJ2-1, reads DVKVTQSSRYLVKRTGEKVFLECVQDMDHENMFWYRQDPGLGLRLIYFSYDVKMKEKGDIPEGYSVSREKKERFSLILESASTNQTSMYLCASSKQGSSYNEQFFGPGTRLTVL.

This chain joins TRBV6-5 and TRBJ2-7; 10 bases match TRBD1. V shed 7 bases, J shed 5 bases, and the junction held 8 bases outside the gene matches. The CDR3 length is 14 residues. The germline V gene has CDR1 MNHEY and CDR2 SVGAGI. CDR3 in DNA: TGTGCCAGCACCCGGGACAGGGGAGGCGACGAGCAGTACTTC. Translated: CASTRDRGGDEQYF.

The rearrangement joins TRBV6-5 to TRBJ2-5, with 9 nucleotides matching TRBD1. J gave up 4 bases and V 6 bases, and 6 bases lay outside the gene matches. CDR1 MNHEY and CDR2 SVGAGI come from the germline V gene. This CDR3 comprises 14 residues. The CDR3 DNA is TGTGCCAGCAGGAGGACAGGGGTGGTAGAGACCCAGTACTTC. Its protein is CASRRTGVVETQYF.

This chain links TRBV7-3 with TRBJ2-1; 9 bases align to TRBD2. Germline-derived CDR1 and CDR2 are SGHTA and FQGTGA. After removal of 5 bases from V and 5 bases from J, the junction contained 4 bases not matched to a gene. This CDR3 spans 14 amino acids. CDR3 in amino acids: CASSDSGSHNEQFF. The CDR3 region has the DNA TGTGCCAGCAGCGATAGCGGGAGCCACAATGAGCAGTTCTTC.